This T cell receptor beta chain derives from a study of CD8 T cells in Susac syndrome. About the research overall: Patients with Susac syndrome who were sequenced included more than five with active disease and fewer than 10 in remission.

CD8+ and CD4+ T cells from blood underwent TCR beta sequencing. Patients with Susac syndrome showed fulfilment of recently defined diagnostic criteria for definite or probable disease. The CDR3 runs to 12 residues. Germline CDR1 reads GTSNPN; CDR2 reads SVGIG (reference sequence). The ends were cut back, 3 bases at V and 7 bases at J, with 12 bases in the middle. Reverse transcription of roughly 0.5 to 1 ug RNA used random hexamers. Multiplex immunoSEQ PCR targeted 54 Vbeta and 13 Jbeta TCR beta segments. TCRdb re-analysed the immunoSEQ multiplex PCR reads in MiXCR, keeping a single row per CDR3 protein. Of some 250,000 distinct CDR3 sequences in the sample, roughly 95% are singletons; the top ten hold about 0.1%.

The clonotype comes from a human donor with Susac syndrome. The chain has TRBV30 and TRBJ1-1; no firm D call. The sequenced sample was CD4+ T cells from PBMCs. CDR3 in DNA: TGTGCCTGGAGGACTAACCGAGATGAAGCTTTCTTT. Its protein product is CAWRTNRDEAFF.